This T cell receptor beta chain comes out of a study of regulatory T cells in long-lasting Graves disease. Arm-PCR with iRepertoire HTBI primers amplified the CDR3 regions for these TCR beta libraries. TCRdb recomputed calls from the multiplex PCR reads with MiXCR, one row per CDR3 protein. The repertoire holds about 330,000 distinct CDR3 sequences, roughly 15% seen once, with roughly a fifth in the top ten. J gave up 3 bases and V 4 bases, and 6 bases lay outside the gene matches. The CDR3 has 16 residues. Looked up from germline, CDR1 is SGHNT and CDR2 is YENEEA. The time point: newly diagnosed GD, antithyroid drugs for less than 3 months. With RNA extracted from PBMCs as input, the TCR library was made. Study-level points and caveats: It was in persistent disease that TRBV28, TRBJ1-2 and TRBJ2-5 were favored.

This clonotype was picked up many times. The antigen is not known. The same sample was also used in a study of T cells in Graves' hyperthyroidism and ophthalmopathy. This second study notes: For Graves' hyperthyroidism to be stable, ophthalmopathy could not progress within 18 months. Diagnosis of hyperthyroidism was new in patients aged 18 to 65, and its duration was under 2 months. A first-round RT-PCR of the TCR CDR3 used the HTBI primer set.

The rearrangement links TRBV11-3 to TRBJ2-3; 11 bases are shared with TRBD2. The sequence was collected from a woman younger than 35 with Graves disease. This specimen was peripheral blood mononuclear cells (PBMCs), taken at new diagnosis, from a patient treated with antithyroid drugs. CDR3 amino acids: CASSCPGLAVTDTQYF. CDR3 DNA: TGTGCCAGCAGCTGCCCGGGACTAGCGGTTACAGATACGCAGTATTTT. Full variable domain (remainder filled in from reference TRBV11-3 and TRBJ2-3): EAGVVQSPRYKIIEKKQPVAFWCNPISGHNTLYWYLQNLGQGPELLIRYENEEAVDDSQLPKDRFSAERLKGVDSTLKIQPAELGDSAVYLCASSCPGLAVTDTQYFGPGTRLTVL.